Below are 24 T cell receptor beta chains sequenced from a single sample in a study of blood T cell repertoires in COVID-19. Generated by immunoSEQ multiplex PCR, the TCRdb table keeps only in-frame clones and is missing some. The table lists about 180,000 clones, roughly 78% of them singletons, with around 7% in the top ten. The sequenced sample was peripheral blood. All receptors derive from a man aged 65 to 85 with active or convalescent COVID-19.

The chain carries TRBV6-2 or TRBV6-3 and TRBJ1-5; 8 positions agree with TRBD1. The CDR3 contains 17 residues. J gave up 5 bases and V 2 bases, and 11 bases lay outside the gene matches. Germline CDR1 is MNHEY and CDR2 is SVGEGT. The CDR3 loop is CASSYPGDRSHDQPQHF. The CDR3 DNA sequence: TGTGCCAGCAGTTACCCCGGGGACAGGAGTCATGATCAGCCCCAGCATTTT.

The rearrangement links TRBV7-2 to TRBJ1-1; 7 bases match TRBD1. Germline CDR1 and CDR2: SGHTA and FQGNSA. The J segment lost 3 bases and the V segment lost 5 bases, leaving 12 bases of the junction unmatched. The CDR3 runs to 16 residues. In DNA, the CDR3 is TGTGCCAGCAGCGAGGTCAGGGGGAGTGGAGACACTGAAGCTTTCTTT. Translated, it gives CASSEVRGSGDTEAFF.

V and J are TRBV6-6 and TRBJ1-5; D possibly corresponds to TRBD1 (6 bases). Trimming removed 5 bases from V and 4 bases from J, with 9 bases in between. The length of the CDR3 is 13 residues. CDR1 and CDR2 (germline): MNHNY, SVGAGI (reference sequence). The CDR3, as DNA: TGTGCCAGCAGTACACAGGGAAATCAGCCCCAGCATTTT. Its protein is CASSTQGNQPQHF.

The CDR3 DNA is TGTGCCAGCAGTCCCCGGGACAGACCAAATCAGCAGTTCTTC. Translation: CASSPRDRPNQQFF. V is TRBV6-6 and J is TRBJ2-1; the match to TRBD1 covers 7 bases. Germline V gene data show CDR1 as MNHNY and CDR2 as SVGAGI (reference sequence). V trimming: 5 bases; J trimming: 11 bases; junction bases outside the gene matches: 12. CDR3 size: 14 residues.

The rearrangement links TRBV5-4 to TRBJ2-3; 9 nucleotides line up with TRBD2. V lost 5 bases to trimming and J lost 2 bases; unmatched junction nucleotides: 6. CDR3 length: 15 amino acids. Looked up from germline, CDR1 is SGHNT and CDR2 is YYREEE (reference sequence). The CDR3 DNA sequence: TGTGCCAGCAGATCACTAGCGGGTTCCACAGATACGCAGTATTTT. Its translation is CASRSLAGSTDTQYF.

A note on this clone: The junction departs from the called germline gene at one end, perhaps through a read error. The chain employs TRBV6-1 and TRBJ2-7; either TRBD1 or TRBD2 may supply D (5 bases each). Germline loops: CDR1 MNHNS, CDR2 SASEGT. This CDR3 is 13 amino acids long. CDR3 sequence: CASREGVRGEQYF. The CDR3 DNA is TGTGCCAGCAGGGAAGGGGTCCGGGGAGAGCAGTACTTC.

This sequence joins TRBV5-1 and TRBJ2-2; D perhaps matches TRBD1 (6 bases). V lost 4 bases and J lost 0, with 13 bases in between. Germline V lookup: CDR1 SGHRS, CDR2 YFSETQ. This CDR3 region has 16 residues. CDR3 amino acids: CASSLGQTSNTGELFF. In nucleotides, the CDR3 is TGCGCCAGCAGCCTTGGACAGACCTCGAACACCGGGGAGCTGTTTTTT.

CDR3 DNA sequence: TGTGCCAGCAGCTCGGAGTACGGGGAGACCCAGTACTTC. This codes for CASSSEYGETQYF. The chain links TRBV5-5 to TRBJ2-5; D unresolved. This CDR3 is built from 13 residues. The germline CDR1 and CDR2 sequences are SGHKS and YYEKEE (reference sequence). V was pared by 3 bases and J by 5 bases, with 11 bases between. The whole variable domain, filled in from reference TRBV5-5 and TRBJ2-5, reads DAGVTQSPTHLIKTRGQQVTLRCSPISGHKSVSWYQQVLGQGPQFIFQYYEKEERGRGNFPDRFSARQFPNYSSELNVNALLLGDSALYLCASSSEYGETQYFGPGTRLLVL.

This clone is a singleton in its sample. The chain couples TRBV5-1 to TRBJ2-7; 14 nucleotides agree with TRBD2. Germline assignment: CDR1 SGHRS and CDR2 YFSETQ. Trimming at V came to 2 bases and at J to 4 bases, leaving 11 bases not matched to a gene. The CDR3 sequence is 18 residues long. This chain's CDR3 is CASSFGTSGRRIGYEQYF. The CDR3, as DNA: TGCGCCAGCAGCTTTGGGACTAGCGGGAGACGGATTGGATACGAGCAGTACTTC.

The chain couples TRBV7-6 to TRBJ1-6, with 7 bases matching TRBD1. J lost 3 bases, V lost 0 bases, and 11 bases had no gene match. The CDR3 is 19 amino acids. Germline V lookup: CDR1 SGHVS, CDR2 FNYEAQ. CDR3 sequence (DNA): TGTGCCAGCAGCTTAGCGAAAGGAACAGGGGAGGACTATAATTCACCCCTCCACTTT. Translated, it gives CASSLAKGTGEDYNSPLHF. The variable domain in full, completed from reference TRBV7-6 and TRBJ1-6, reads GAGVSQSPRYKVTKRGQDVALRCDPISGHVSLYWYRQALGQGPEFLTYFNYEAQQDKSGLPNDRFSAERPEGSISTLTIQRTEQRDSAMYRCASSLAKGTGEDYNSPLHFGNGTRLTVT.

V and J are TRBV3-1 (or the pseudogene TRBV3-2) and TRBJ2-2, with TRBD2 identical over 7 bases. This CDR3 is 15 amino acids long. CDR1 and CDR2 (germline): LGHDT, YNNKEL (reference sequence). Germline trimming cut 8 bases from V and 0 bases from J; bases unmatched to any gene: 6. The CDR3 region is CASLGGVANTGELFF. CDR3 in DNA: TGTGCCAGCTTGGGGGGGGTCGCGAACACCGGGGAGCTGTTTTTT.

V gene TRBV2 combines with J gene TRBJ1-5, with D unresolved. Germline loops: CDR1 SNHLY, CDR2 FYNNEI. The CDR3 contains 13 residues. V dropped 1 base and J dropped 11 bases, with 12 bases sitting between them. The CDR3, as DNA: TGTGCCAGCAGTGAAGATAGGACTGGGGCCCAGCATTTT. It is translated as CASSEDRTGAQHF.

The J gene is TRBJ2-1, the V gene TRBV6-5; 7 bases fit TRBD1. Germline V gene data show CDR1 as MNHEY and CDR2 as SVGAGI. The J segment lost 7 bases and the V segment lost 10 bases, leaving 10 bases of the junction unmatched. The CDR3 sequence is 13 residues long. The CDR3 nucleotides read TGTGCCACCAAAGGACAGGCCCGTAATGAGCAGTTCTTC. It specifies CATKGQARNEQFF.

The gene calls are TRBV9 and TRBJ1-4; TRBD1 might be the D (5 bases). The CDR3 covers 15 residues. Germline V gives CDR1 SGDLS, CDR2 YYNGEE. Trimming left V 0 bases short and J 8 bases short, with 14 bases between. The CDR3 DNA is TGTGCCAGCAGCGTAGCTCCCGGGGGTGGCGAAAAACTGTTTTTT. Its translation is CASSVAPGGGEKLFF.

The chain employs TRBV7-9 and TRBJ1-4, with a tentative D call TRBD1 (5 bases). V gave up 7 bases and J gave up 7 bases, with 16 bases separating them. Per germline, CDR1 SEHNR and CDR2 FQNEAQ (reference sequence). The CDR3 is made up of 14 amino acids. CDR3 coding DNA: TGTGCCAGCACCCTGGGGGGGAGATTTGAAAAACTGTTTTTT. Translated, it gives CASTLGGRFEKLFF.

The chain is built from TRBV2 and TRBJ1-5; 8 nucleotides agree with TRBD1. In germline, CDR1 is SNHLY, CDR2 FYNNEI. V lost 11 bases to trimming and J lost 4 bases; unmatched junction nucleotides: 7. This CDR3 comprises 13 residues. The CDR3 reads CAGKTGANQPQHF. Written as DNA, the CDR3 is TGTGCCGGAAAGACAGGGGCTAATCAGCCCCAGCATTTT. Based on the CDR3 plus reference TRBV2 and TRBJ1-5, the full variable domain is EPEVTQTPSHQVTQMGQEVILRCVPISNHLYFYWYRQILGQKVEFLVSFYNNEISEKSEIFDDQFSVERPDGSNFTLKIRSTKLEDSAMYFCAGKTGANQPQHFGDGTRLSIL.

This rearrangement joins TRBV11-2 to TRBJ2-3; D is unresolved. Trimming pared 5 bases from V and 13 bases from J, leaving 13 bases between. CDR1 is SGHAT, CDR2 FQNNGV, per germline. The CDR3 loop spans 11 amino acids. The CDR3, as DNA: TGTGCCAGCAGCGCGTATATGGTAGAGTATTTT. It is translated as CASSAYMVEYF.

This chain joins TRBV18 and TRBJ2-3; perhaps TRBD2 as D (5 bases). CDR1 is KGHSH and CDR2 is LQKENI in the germline V gene. This CDR3 has 15 residues. Trimming took off 0 bases at V and 6 bases at J, with 13 bases between the two ends. As DNA, the CDR3 is TGTGCCAGCTCACCACCGAAGGTGGGAGCGGATACGCAGTATTTT. This sequence encodes CASSPPKVGADTQYF.

CDR3: CASSLVGSPGGDTQYF. The CDR3 DNA follows: TGCGCCAGCAGCCTGGTCGGGAGCCCGGGGGGAGATACGCAGTATTTT. The chain is built from TRBV5-1 and TRBJ2-3; 7 bases match TRBD2. The CDR3 totals 16 residues. J was trimmed by 5 bases and V by 4 bases; bases with no gene match: 13. Germline values: CDR1 SGHRS, CDR2 YFSETQ. The full variable domain, its missing parts supplied by reference TRBV5-1 and TRBJ2-3, is KAGVTQTPRYLIKTRGQQVTLSCSPISGHRSVSWYQQTPGQGLQFLFEYFSETQRNKGNFPGRFSGRQFSNSRSEMNVSTLELGDSALYLCASSLVGSPGGDTQYFGPGTRLTVL.

The chain has TRBV3-1 (or the pseudogene TRBV3-2) and TRBJ2-1; D might be TRBD2 (6 bases). The germline V and J ends were trimmed by 4 bases and 5 bases, with 15 bases remaining between them. The CDR3 sequence is 15 residues long. Germline V gives CDR1 LGHDT, CDR2 YNNKEL (reference sequence). This chain's CDR3 is CASSPPPREHNEQFF. CDR3 DNA: TGTGCCAGCAGCCCACCTCCGCGGGAACACAATGAGCAGTTCTTC.

The V gene is TRBV19, the J gene TRBJ2-1; TRBD2 matches 8 bases. J gave up 6 bases and V 10 bases, and 8 bases lay outside the gene matches. Germline CDR1 LNHDA, CDR2 SQIVND (reference sequence). This CDR3 spans 13 amino acids. CDR3 nucleotide sequence: TGTGCCACTCGTCCCAGCGGGAGCAATGAGCAGTTCTTC. It is translated as CATRPSGSNEQFF.

The chain recombines TRBV7-2 with TRBJ1-2; D is perhaps TRBD1 (6 bases). This CDR3 has 13 amino acids. V was cut by 1 base and J by 3 bases, with 6 bases left in between. The germline CDR1 and CDR2 sequences are SGHTA and FQGNSA. CDR3: CASSLGQDYGYTF. CDR3 bases: TGTGCCAGCAGCTTAGGACAGGACTATGGCTACACCTTC.

Written as DNA, the CDR3 is TGTGCCAGCAGCCAACTAGTCCCTCCGGATACGCAGTATTTT. Translating it yields CASSQLVPPDTQYF. The chain couples TRBV14 to TRBJ2-3; D is undetermined. There are 14 residues in the CDR3. With 2 bases removed from V and 6 bases from J, the gap between germline ends came to 12 bases. Per germline, CDR1 SGHDN and CDR2 FVKESK.

The V and J genes are TRBV7-9 and TRBJ1-1; the match to TRBD1 covers 9 bases. The CDR3 runs 15 residues. From germline, CDR1 is SEHNR and CDR2 FQNEAQ (reference sequence). J was trimmed by 1 base and V by 3 bases; bases with no gene match: 3. CDR3 coding DNA: TGTGCCAGCAGCTTCTTGACAGGGGGGAACACTGAAGCTTTCTTT. Translation: CASSFLTGGNTEAFF.